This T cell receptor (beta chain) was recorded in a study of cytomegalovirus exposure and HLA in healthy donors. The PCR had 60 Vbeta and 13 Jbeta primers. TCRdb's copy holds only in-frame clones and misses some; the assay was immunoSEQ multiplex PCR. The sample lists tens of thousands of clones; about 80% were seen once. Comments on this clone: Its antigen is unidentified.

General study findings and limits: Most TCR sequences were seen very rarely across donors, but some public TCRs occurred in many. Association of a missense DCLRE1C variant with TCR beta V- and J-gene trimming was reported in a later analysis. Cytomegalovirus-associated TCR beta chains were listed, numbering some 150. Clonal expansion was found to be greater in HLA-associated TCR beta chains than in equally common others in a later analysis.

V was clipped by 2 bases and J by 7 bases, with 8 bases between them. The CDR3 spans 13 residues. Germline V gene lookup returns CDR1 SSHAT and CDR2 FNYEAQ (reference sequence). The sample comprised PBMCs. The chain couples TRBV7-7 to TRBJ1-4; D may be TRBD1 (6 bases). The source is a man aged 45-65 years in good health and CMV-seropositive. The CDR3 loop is CASSLSRGEKLFF. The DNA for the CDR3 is TGTGCCAGCAGCTTAAGCAGGGGTGAAAAACTGTTTTTT.